Each of the 2 T cell receptor beta chains below was sequenced from the same sample in a study of cytomegalovirus exposure and HLA in healthy donors. This PCR relied on a set of 60 Vbeta primers and 13 Jbeta primers. Generated by immunoSEQ multiplex PCR, the TCRdb table keeps only in-frame clones and is missing some. Here the sample spans about 100,000 clones, about 9.5% being singletons. Material: PBMCs. Source of these receptors: a man aged 35 to 55 in good health and CMV-seropositive.

The sample holds a few counts of this clone. This chain links TRBV7-6 with TRBJ2-1, with 9 bases aligning to TRBD1. Trimming took 6 bases from V and 5 from J; bases not matched to a gene: 2. CDR1 and CDR2 (germline): SGHVS, FNYEAQ. The CDR3 consists of 13 residues. CDR3 sequence: CASSGTGNNEQFF. Written as DNA, the CDR3 is TGTGCCAGCAGTGGGACAGGGAACAATGAGCAGTTCTTC.

J is TRBJ1-1 and V is TRBV7-9; D not resolved. The CDR3 has 15 amino acids. The germline CDR1 and CDR2 sequences are SEHNR and FQNEAQ (reference sequence). V was trimmed by 3 bases and J by 0 bases, leaving 11 bases between them. The CDR3 DNA is TGTGCCAGCAGCTTTAGTAAGACTATGAACACTGAAGCTTTCTTT. Protein: CASSFSKTMNTEAFF. Combining the CDR3 with reference TRBV7-9 and TRBJ1-1 gives the whole variable domain DTGVSQNPRHKITKRGQNVTFRCDPISEHNRLYWYRQTLGQGPEFLTYFQNEAQLEKSRLLSDRFSAERPKGSFSTLEIQRTEQGDSAMYLCASSFSKTMNTEAFFGQGTRLTVV.